These 10 T cell receptor beta chains were all obtained from the same sample, sequenced in a study of T cell clonality in common variable immunodeficiency (dated by TCRdb to the mid-2010s). Broad study findings and their caveats: CVID TCRbeta sequences were reported to have fewer deletions and N-nucleotide insertions and to lack highly modified clones with 13 or more V deletions.

The antigens these receptors bind are not known. Libraries were built with the immunoSEQ multiplex PCR assay. This is the immuneACCESS table as TCRdb keeps it, with only in-frame sequences that have V and J called. A part of the clones is gone; compared with another copy, unresolved V genes explain less than half, and the rest is unexplained. This sample holds 25,000 to 35,000 clones in total, without any singletons. Jointly, the top ten make up around 30% of the sample. The sequenced sample was peripheral blood mononuclear cells. These receptors were collected from a human donor with common variable immunodeficiency.

This clone was seen only a few times. CDR3 amino acids: CASRRQGRQAFF. The CDR3 DNA, read in part, is TGTGCCAGTAGAAGGCAGGGGCGCCAA. The chain employs TRBV19 and TRBJ1-1; TRBD1 might be the D (6 bases). Coverage ceases 3 residues before the CDR3 finishes, and the germline J gene fills in the end. The CDR3 contains 12 residues. Germline V gene data show CDR1 as LNHDA and CDR2 as SQIVND (reference sequence). The entire variable domain, with the rest obtained from reference TRBV19 and TRBJ1-1, is as follows: DGGITQSPKYLFRKEGQNVTLSCEQNLNHDAMYWYRQDPGQGLRLIYYSQIVNDFQKGDIAEGYSVSREKKESFPLTVTSAQKNPTAFYLCASRRQGRQAFFGQGTRLTVV.

This clone showed up many times. CDR3 DNA (partial): TGTGCCAGTAGCCCCGCGCAAAACACCGGGGAG. Protein product: CASSPAQNTGE. The full CDR3 sequence reads CASSPAQNTGELFF. The rearrangement joins TRBV19 to TRBJ2-2; D uncertain. The CDR3 end lies 3 residues beyond the end of the read and is filled in from the germline J gene. The CDR3 length is 14 residues. Germline V gives CDR1 LNHDA, CDR2 SQIVND (reference sequence). The germline V and J ends were trimmed by 6 bases and 2 bases, with 10 bases remaining between them.

This clone was recorded a few times. The read ends 3 residues early relative to the CDR3; the germline J gene fills the gap. V and J are TRBV7-2 and TRBJ1-6; D is perhaps TRBD1 (6 bases). Germline V gives CDR1 SGHTA, CDR2 FQGNSA. V lost 1 base to trimming and J lost 10 bases, with 11 bases between them. The CDR3 is 14 amino acids. The sequenced CDR3 bases are TGTGCCAGCAGCTTAGACAGGGTGTTGTCACCC. This translates into CASSLDRVLSP. The full CDR3 protein is CASSLDRVLSPLHF.

This clone was recorded many times. The read ends 3 residues early relative to the CDR3; the germline J gene fills the gap. This sequence joins TRBV27 and TRBJ1-1; D call uncertain. Between the trimmed V and J ends, which lost 8 bases and 2 bases, there was a span of 9 bases. The germline CDR1 and CDR2 sequences are MNHEY and SMNVEV (reference sequence). The CDR3 runs to 12 residues. CDR3 bases read: TGTGCCAGCCGCGACACAAACACTGAA. Its protein is CASRDTNTE. In full, the CDR3 is CASRDTNTEAFF.

This clone appeared a few times. The read ends 3 residues early relative to the CDR3; the germline J gene fills the gap. The V and J genes are TRBV7-2 and TRBJ1-6; D call uncertain. The CDR3 runs 15 residues. Deletions cut 4 bases from V and 0 bases from J, with 7 bases between. Germline V gives CDR1 SGHTA, CDR2 FQGNSA. Partial CDR3 DNA: TGTGCCAGCAGCTATGAGGTCTCCTATAATTCACCC. This codes for CASSYEVSYNSP. The full CDR3 is CASSYEVSYNSPLHF.

Remarks on this clone: Read data end 3 residues before the CDR3 end; the end is taken from the germline J gene. V usage is TRBV6-2 or TRBV6-3 and J usage is TRBJ1-1, with a tentative D call TRBD1 (6 bases). The CDR3 has 15 residues. Trimming pared 8 bases from V and 4 bases from J, leaving 20 bases between. CDR1 is MNHEY, CDR2 SVGEGT, per germline. The DNA read from the CDR3 is TGTGCCAGCTCTAGGGCGGGGGCTGGAGGCACTGAA. Protein: CASSRAGAGGTE. The CDR3 in full is CASSRAGAGGTEAFF.

With regard to this clone: The read falls 3 residues short of the CDR3 end, and the missing part is taken from the germline J gene. The chain links TRBV18 to TRBJ1-6; 8 positions match TRBD1. The germline gives CDR1 KGHSH, CDR2 LQKENI. After removal of 4 bases from V and 7 bases from J, the junction contained 6 bases not matched to a gene. The CDR3 is 15 residues long. The CDR3 DNA, read in part, is TGTGCCAGCTCACGGGACAGGAGCCTAAATTCACCC. It is translated as CASSRDRSLNSP. The complete CDR3 reads CASSRDRSLNSPLHF.

This clone was detected only a few times. The read terminates 3 residues before the CDR3 end, so the remaining end is supplied by the germline J gene. J is TRBJ1-3 and V is TRBV2, with D perhaps matching TRBD1 (6 bases). V lost 6 bases to trimming and J lost 2 bases, with 14 bases between them. From germline, CDR1 is SNHLY and CDR2 FYNNEI. This CDR3 comprises 15 residues. CDR3 region: CASRDFKGAGNTIYF. The part of the CDR3 DNA that was read is TGTGCCAGCAGGGACTTCAAGGGGGCTGGAAACACC.

This clone was picked up a small number of times. The read halts 3 residues ahead of the CDR3 end, with the missing end drawn from the germline J gene. The chain is built from TRBV7-2 and TRBJ2-7; TRBD1 matches 7 bases. The germline V gene has CDR1 SGHTA and CDR2 FQGNSA. V shed 0 bases and J 5 bases; nucleotides not matched to a gene: 4. The length of the CDR3 is 14 residues. The DNA read from the CDR3 is TGTGCCAGCAGCTTAGCGGGACAGAGTCACGAG. Translation gives CASSLAGQSHE. The CDR3 as a whole reads CASSLAGQSHEQYF.

This clone was seen at least ten times. The read terminates 3 residues ahead of where the CDR3 ends, so the germline J gene completes it. The chain carries TRBV10-3 and TRBJ2-3, with 7 positions matching TRBD1. The CDR3 spans 16 residues. CDR1 is ENHRY, CDR2 SYGVKD, per germline. J gave up 0 bases and V 6 bases, and 9 bases lay outside the gene matches. The CDR3 DNA, read in part, is TGTGCCATCAGAAGAACACAGGGGCCTAGCACAGATACG. This sequence encodes CAIRRTQGPSTDT. The complete CDR3 sequence is CAIRRTQGPSTDTQYF.